This T cell receptor (beta chain) was captured in a study of T cells in Graves' hyperthyroidism and ophthalmopathy. Regarding the study as a whole: A 13 V-J signature model discriminated ophthalmopathy versus stable hyperthyroidism. Most thyroid clonotypes with frequency above 0.001 were detected in blood.

Germline V gene sequence: CDR1 MNHEY, CDR2 SMNVEV (reference sequence). V was pared by 6 bases and J by 4 bases, with 15 bases between. The CDR3 length is 14 residues. This clonotype occurred many times. Its antigen is not known. RNA transcripts yielded amplified TCR beta CDR3 regions. The primer set for the first-round RT-PCR of the TCR CDR3 was HTBI. Via MiXCR, TCRdb re-called the multiplex PCR reads, giving one row per CDR3 protein. The sample lists 400,000 to 550,000 distinct CDR3 sequences; 24% were seen once. The sequence came from a woman aged 25 to 45 with Graves' ophthalmopathy. Sequences were obtained from blood. This chain connects TRBV27 to TRBJ1-1; a weak D match, TRBD1 (6 bases). CDR3: CASSPGTITTEAFF. The CDR3 region has the DNA TGTGCCAGCAGCCCCGGGACAATAACCACTGAAGCTTTCTTT.